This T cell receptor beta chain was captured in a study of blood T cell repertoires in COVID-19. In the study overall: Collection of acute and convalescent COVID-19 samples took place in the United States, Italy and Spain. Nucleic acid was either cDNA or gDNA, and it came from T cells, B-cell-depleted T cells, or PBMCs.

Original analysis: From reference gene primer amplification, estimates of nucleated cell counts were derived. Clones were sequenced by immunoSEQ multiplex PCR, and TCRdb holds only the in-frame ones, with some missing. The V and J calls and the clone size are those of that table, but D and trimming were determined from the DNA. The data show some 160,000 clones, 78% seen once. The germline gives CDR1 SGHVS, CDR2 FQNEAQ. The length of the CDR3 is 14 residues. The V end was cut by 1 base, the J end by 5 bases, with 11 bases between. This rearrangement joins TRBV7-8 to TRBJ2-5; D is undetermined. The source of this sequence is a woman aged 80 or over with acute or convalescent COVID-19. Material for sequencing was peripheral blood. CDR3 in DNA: TGTGCCAGCAGCTTAGGGGCTGGTGGGGAGACCCAGTACTTC. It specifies CASSLGAGGETQYF.